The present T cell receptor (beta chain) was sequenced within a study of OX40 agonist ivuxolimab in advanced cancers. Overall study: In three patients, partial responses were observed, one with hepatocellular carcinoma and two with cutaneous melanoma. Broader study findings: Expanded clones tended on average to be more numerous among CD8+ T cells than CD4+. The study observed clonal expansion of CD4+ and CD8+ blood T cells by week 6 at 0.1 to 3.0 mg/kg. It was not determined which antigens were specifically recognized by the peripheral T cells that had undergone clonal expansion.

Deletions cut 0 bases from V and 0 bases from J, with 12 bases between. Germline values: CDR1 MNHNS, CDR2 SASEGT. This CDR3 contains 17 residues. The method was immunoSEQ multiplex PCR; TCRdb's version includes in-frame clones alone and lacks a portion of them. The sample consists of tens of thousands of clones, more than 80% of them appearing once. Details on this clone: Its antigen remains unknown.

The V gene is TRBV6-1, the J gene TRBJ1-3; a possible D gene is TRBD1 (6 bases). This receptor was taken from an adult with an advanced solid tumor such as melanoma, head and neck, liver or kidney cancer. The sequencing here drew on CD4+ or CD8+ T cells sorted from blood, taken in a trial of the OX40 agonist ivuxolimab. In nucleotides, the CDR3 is TGTGCCAGCAGTGAAGCGCTCCCGGACAGCTCTGGAAACACCATATATTTT. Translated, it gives CASSEALPDSSGNTIYF.